The next 19 T cell receptor beta chains were all read from a single sample in a study of response to subunit inactivated influenza vaccine. MiXCR was run by TCRdb on the RT-PCR reads, yielding one entry per CDR3 protein. The sample contains about 610,000 distinct CDR3 sequences, about 14% of which appear only once. The sample here was PBMCs from blood, taken about 11 days after vaccination. The receptors stem from a man between 50 and 59 years old who received an inactivated influenza vaccine.

The gene calls are TRBV29-1 and TRBJ2-3; D is unclear. The CDR3 loop spans 13 amino acids. The germline V gene encodes CDR1 SQVTM and CDR2 ANQGSEA. Trimming pared 4 bases from V and 2 bases from J, leaving 10 bases between. The CDR3 nucleotides are TGCAGCGTTGTGTACGGCTTCACAGATACGCAGTATTTT. This gives the protein CSVVYGFTDTQYF.

In nucleotides, the CDR3 is TGCAGTGCTAGTAGGCTACTTCACCACAATGAGCAGTTCTTC. Protein sequence: CSASRLLHHNEQFF. The chain has TRBV20-1 and TRBJ2-1, with unresolved D. This CDR3 is built from 14 residues. V was pared by 3 bases and J by 5 bases, with 14 bases between. The germline V gene has CDR1 DFQATT and CDR2 SNEGSKA (reference sequence).

At least ten counts were recorded for this clonotype. The chain joins TRBV7-2 to TRBJ1-3; D is ambiguous. This CDR3 region has 14 residues. Trimming took off 2 bases at V and 0 bases at J, with 5 bases between the two ends. Germline-derived CDR1 and CDR2 are SGHTA and FQGNSA. The CDR3 sequence is CASSLRNSGNTIYF. CDR3 DNA sequence: TGTGCCAGCAGCTTAAGAAACTCTGGAAACACCATATATTTT. The full variable domain, its missing parts supplied by reference TRBV7-2 and TRBJ1-3, is GAGVSQSPSNKVTEKGKDVELRCDPISGHTALYWYRQSLGQGLEFLIYFQGNSAPDKSGLPSDRFSAERTGGSVSTLTIQRTQQEDSAVYLCASSLRNSGNTIYFGEGSWLTVV.

J is TRBJ2-7 and V is TRBV5-1; possibly TRBD2 for D (7 bases). V shed 5 bases and J shed 0 bases, with 15 bases lying between them. The germline V gene has CDR1 SGHRS and CDR2 YFSETQ. This CDR3 is built from 15 residues. The CDR3 is CASRPGGQNSYEQYF. The CDR3 DNA reads as TGCGCCAGCAGGCCGGGAGGACAGAACTCCTACGAGCAGTACTTC.

This clonotype was recorded a few times. The chain uses TRBV12-3 or TRBV12-4 and TRBJ1-5; D ambiguous. The length of the CDR3 is 12 residues. The germline V and J ends were trimmed by 1 base and 13 bases, with 11 bases remaining between them. The CDR3 is CASSLGGESQHF. CDR3 coding DNA: TGTGCCAGCAGTTTAGGGGGAGAATCACAGCATTTT.

This clonotype has only a few counts. The chain is built from TRBV7-2 and TRBJ2-1; D not resolved. The length of the CDR3 is 16 residues. Between the trimmed V and J ends, which lost 5 bases and 9 bases, there was a span of 23 bases. Per germline, CDR1 SGHTA and CDR2 FQGNSA. The CDR3 reads CASSPGRQTWIGEQFF. CDR3 nucleotide sequence: TGTGCCAGCAGCCCCGGTCGTCAAACCTGGATTGGTGAGCAGTTCTTC.

This clonotype was counted at least ten times. This sequence joins TRBV3-1 and TRBJ2-7; a possible D gene is TRBD2 (5 bases). The CDR3 has 12 amino acids. Germline CDR1 is LGHDT and CDR2 is YNNKEL (reference sequence). V lost 6 bases to trimming and J lost 4 bases, with 10 bases between them. CDR3 sequence reads: CASSLRDYEQYF. CDR3 in DNA: TGTGCCAGCAGTTTACGGGATTACGAGCAGTACTTC.

This chain uses TRBV18 with TRBJ2-7; possible D gene TRBD1, 6 bases. Trimming stripped 6 bases from V and 0 bases from J, with 12 bases between. In germline, CDR1 is KGHSH, CDR2 LQKENI. The CDR3 is 14 residues long. The CDR3 sequence: CASSWDTHSYEQYF. The CDR3 coding sequence is TGTGCCAGCTCGTGGGACACCCACTCCTACGAGCAGTACTTC.

This clonotype was seen repeatedly, ten times or more. The CDR3 bases are TGCAGCCCTACAGGGCTAGCGGGTGGGAGCACAGATACGCAGTATTTT. This encodes CSPTGLAGGSTDTQYF. The chain recombines TRBV20-1 with TRBJ2-3; 8 bases map to TRBD2. The CDR3 totals 16 residues. In germline, CDR1 is DFQATT, CDR2 SNEGSKA (reference sequence).

The gene calls are TRBV5-1 and TRBJ1-2; tentative D call: TRBD1 (5 bases). Deletions cut 4 bases from V and 1 base from J, with 8 bases between. Germline V gene sequence: CDR1 SGHRS, CDR2 YFSETQ. The length of the CDR3 is 13 residues. The CDR3 region has the DNA TGCGCCAGCAGCGACAGTCTTAACTATGGCTACACCTTC. Translation gives CASSDSLNYGYTF. The variable domain in full, completed from reference TRBV5-1 and TRBJ1-2, reads KAGVTQTPRYLIKTRGQQVTLSCSPISGHRSVSWYQQTPGQGLQFLFEYFSETQRNKGNFPGRFSGRQFSNSRSEMNVSTLELGDSALYLCASSDSLNYGYTFGSGTRLTVV.

V is TRBV24-1 and J is TRBJ2-5, with D unresolved. This CDR3 contains 14 residues. Germline CDR1 reads KGHDR; CDR2 reads SFDVKD. Trimming removed 5 bases at V and 3 bases at J, with 12 bases between. For the CDR3, the DNA is TGTGCCACCAGTGGATTGGCAGCCGAAGAGACCCAGTACTTC. Amino acid sequence: CATSGLAAEETQYF.

The gene calls are TRBV7-9 and TRBJ1-1; 7 bases align to TRBD1. Germline lookup yields CDR1 SEHNR and CDR2 FQNEAQ (reference sequence). V dropped 8 bases and J dropped 3; count of bases not matched to a gene: 3. The length of the CDR3 is 12 residues. CDR3 loop: CASRTGHTEAFF. CDR3 DNA sequence: TGTGCCAGCCGGACAGGCCACACTGAAGCTTTCTTT.

A few counts support this clonotype. This chain links TRBV10-1 with TRBJ1-6; TRBD1 is a possible D gene (5 bases). Deletions cut 4 bases from V and 14 bases from J, with 12 bases between. The CDR3 covers 12 residues. Germline V gives CDR1 WNHNN, CDR2 SYGVQD (reference sequence). The CDR3 bases are TGCGCCAGCAGTGCCGGGGACGAGTCCCTCCACTTT. Amino acids: CASSAGDESLHF.

CDR3 region: CASSWSGSTGQETQYF. The CDR3 DNA sequence: TGTGCCAGCAGTTGGTCAGGCTCGACGGGCCAAGAGACCCAGTACTTC. This chain uses TRBV12-3 or TRBV12-4 with TRBJ2-5; D remains unclear. V gave up 4 bases and J gave up 1 base, with 16 bases separating them. The CDR3 totals 16 residues.

A few counts support this clonotype. The rearrangement joins TRBV7-9 to TRBJ2-5; D is perhaps TRBD1 (5 bases). In germline, CDR1 is SEHNR, CDR2 FQNEAQ (reference sequence). V gave up 1 base and J gave up 5 bases, with 11 bases separating them. The CDR3 is 14 residues long. The CDR3 sequence is CASSLGQGFETQYF. The CDR3 nucleotides are TGTGCCAGCAGCTTAGGGCAGGGTTTTGAGACCCAGTACTTC.

This clonotype was recorded a few times. The chain joins TRBV14 to TRBJ1-2, with D unresolved. Germline CDR1 and CDR2: SGHDN and FVKESK. Deletions cut 3 bases from V and 10 bases from J, with 9 bases between. This CDR3 has 11 amino acids. CDR3 coding DNA: TGTGCCAGCAGCCACCGACATTACTACACCTTC. Protein product: CASSHRHYYTF.

The table lists this clonotype with a few counts. The rearrangement uses TRBV10-3 and TRBJ1-1; possible D gene TRBD1, 5 bases. Germline V gene lookup returns CDR1 ENHRY and CDR2 SYGVKD. This CDR3 region has 12 residues. The CDR3 DNA reads TGTGCTACGGGACTAAAGAACACTGAAGCTTTCTTT. Translation: CATGLKNTEAFF.

This clonotype was detected a few times. The V gene is TRBV7-2, the J gene TRBJ2-7; 8 bases agree with TRBD1. This CDR3 has 14 amino acids. V was pared by 4 bases and J by 0 bases, with 2 bases of the junction left unmatched. Germline V gene sequence: CDR1 SGHTA, CDR2 FQGNSA. The CDR3 reads CASSSGQDSYEQYF. The DNA for the CDR3 is TGTGCCAGCAGCTCGGGACAGGACTCCTACGAGCAGTACTTC.

In DNA form, the CDR3 reads TGTGCCAGCAGCGTAGACCCGGGGGCAGCCGGGGAGCTGTTTTTT. Encoded protein: CASSVDPGAAGELFF. The chain employs TRBV9 and TRBJ2-2, with D perhaps given as TRBD1 or TRBD2 (6 bases each). V gave up 0 bases and J gave up 6 bases, with 12 bases separating them. This CDR3 has 15 residues. CDR1 and CDR2 from the germline V gene are SGDLS and YYNGEE.